The 28 T cell receptor beta chains given below trace back to one sample, sequenced in a study of breast tumors, draining lymph nodes, adjacent tissues. The lymph nodes were axillary draining lymph nodes from breast cancer patients. TCRdb used MiXCR to reprocess the multiplex PCR reads, holding one entry per CDR3 protein. The table includes some 100,000 distinct CDR3 sequences, over 20% detected once. The sequenced material came from axillary lymph node tissue. The receptors were sampled from a female donor with breast cancer. Some clones in this sample may be carry-over from other donors' samples.

There are many counts of this clonotype. The rearrangement joins TRBV11-2 to TRBJ2-5; 7 positions agree with TRBD1. The ends lost 6 bases at V and 5 bases at J; junction bases unmatched: 12. The germline gives CDR1 SGHAT, CDR2 FQNNGV. CDR3 length: 15 amino acids. Here the CDR3 DNA reads TGTGCCAGCAGAGGACAGGCCGCGAGGGTGGAGACCCAGTACTTC. Encoded protein: CASRGQAARVETQYF.

This clonotype has at least ten counts. This rearrangement joins TRBV4-1 to TRBJ1-6; D is possibly TRBD1 (5 bases). V lost 4 bases and J 2 bases, leaving 12 bases between the germline ends. The CDR3 has 16 amino acids. Germline-derived CDR1 and CDR2 are MGHRA and YSYEKL. CDR3 nucleotide sequence: TGCGCCAGCAGCCCGGGACTGATGGCCTATAATTCACCCCTCCACTTT. This codes for CASSPGLMAYNSPLHF.

At least ten counts were recorded for this clonotype. V and J are TRBV19 and TRBJ1-6; D uncertain. CDR1 is LNHDA and CDR2 is SQIVND in the germline V gene (reference sequence). This CDR3 comprises 15 residues. Between the trimmed V and J ends, which lost 6 bases and 4 bases, there was a span of 13 bases. The CDR3, as DNA: TGTGCCAGTAGCTTCGTCGAAGAGTATAATTCACCCCTCCACTTT. It codes for CASSFVEEYNSPLHF.

This clonotype is medium-sized within its sample. The chain carries TRBV5-1 and TRBJ2-1; no clear D gene. Germline V gives CDR1 SGHRS, CDR2 YFSETQ. Trimming removed 2 bases from V and 4 bases from J, with 10 bases in between. The CDR3 is 14 residues long. CDR3 residues: CASSFRDLYNEQFF. The DNA of the CDR3 is TGCGCCAGCAGCTTCCGCGACCTTTACAATGAGCAGTTCTTC.

Ten or more counts support this clonotype. CDR3 bases: TGTGCCAGCAGCTTCGACAGGGGGCCCTACAATGAGCAGTTCTTC. Translation: CASSFDRGPYNEQFF. The V call is TRBV2, the J call TRBJ2-1, with 10 bases fitting TRBD1. This CDR3 contains 15 residues. The germline CDR1 and CDR2 sequences are SNHLY and FYNNEI. J gave up 2 bases and V 6 bases, and 4 bases lay outside the gene matches. Variable domain in full (rest from reference TRBV2 and TRBJ2-1): EPEVTQTPSHQVTQMGQEVILRCVPISNHLYFYWYRQILGQKVEFLVSFYNNEISEKSEIFDDQFSVERPDGSNFTLKIRSTKLEDSAMYFCASSFDRGPYNEQFFGPGTRLTVL.

Comment on this clonotype: A much larger clone sits a single nucleotide away, making a read error possible. V gene TRBV4-1 combines with J gene TRBJ2-3; TRBD2 agrees at 8 bases. The germline V gene has CDR1 MGHRA and CDR2 YSYEKL. This CDR3 is 16 amino acids long. V trimming: 2 bases; J trimming: 10 bases; junction bases outside the gene matches: 14. The CDR3 here is CASSQNLREAWDAQYF. The CDR3 nucleotides are TGCGCCAGCAGCCAAAATCTGCGGGAGGCCTGGGATGCGCAGTATTTT.

A few counts support this clonotype. CDR3 region: CASSLRGDSRWVEQFF. CDR3 nucleotide sequence: TGCGCCAGCAGCCTACGGGGGGATTCTAGGTGGGTTGAGCAGTTCTTC. The chain carries TRBV4-1 and TRBJ2-1, with 7 nucleotides matching TRBD2. Germline CDR1 is MGHRA and CDR2 is YSYEKL. This CDR3 has 16 amino acids. V lost 4 bases and J lost 9; bases outside the gene matches: 15.

This clonotype was detected many times. The chain joins TRBV11-3 to TRBJ2-7, with D unresolved. CDR3 size: 12 residues. From germline, CDR1 is SGHNT and CDR2 YENEEA. V dropped 5 bases and J dropped 6 bases, with 11 bases sitting between them. CDR3 loop: CASSKDLGEQYF. For the CDR3, the DNA is TGTGCCAGCAGCAAGGACCTCGGCGAGCAGTACTTC.

There are many counts of this clonotype. The chain has TRBV2 and TRBJ2-1, with 7 bases aligning to TRBD2. This CDR3 has 15 amino acids. With 5 bases clipped from V and 5 bases from J, the junction kept 9 bases outside the gene matches. The germline V gene encodes CDR1 SNHLY and CDR2 FYNNEI. The CDR3 spells CASSFSGLSNNEQFF. DNA for the CDR3: TGTGCCAGCAGTTTCTCGGGACTAAGTAACAATGAGCAGTTCTTC.

The table lists this clonotype with many counts. The chain joins TRBV5-6 to TRBJ1-5; 7 nucleotides match TRBD1. The germline gives CDR1 SGHDT, CDR2 YYEEEE. The CDR3 is 15 amino acids. The J segment lost 1 base and the V segment lost 3 bases, leaving 4 bases of the junction unmatched. The CDR3 DNA reads TGTGCCAGCAGCTCCGACAGGGTCAGCAATCAGCCCCAGCATTTT. Translated: CASSSDRVSNQPQHF.

In this sample, this clonotype turned up many times. DNA of the CDR3: TGCGCCAGCAGCTCAATATCTAGCGGGAGGCGATTCAATGAGCAGTTCTTC. Translated, it gives CASSSISSGRRFNEQFF. The J gene is TRBJ2-1, the V gene TRBV5-1; 11 nucleotides align to TRBD2. The germline CDR1 and CDR2 sequences are SGHRS and YFSETQ. V shed 3 bases and J 6 bases; nucleotides not matched to a gene: 11. CDR3 length: 17 residues.

This clonotype was detected ten times or more. The rearrangement links TRBV2 to TRBJ1-5; 9 bases agree with TRBD1. Germline V CDR1 and CDR2: SNHLY, FYNNEI. V was clipped by 4 bases and J by 5 bases; unmatched bases: 0. CDR3 length: 13 residues. The CDR3 region has the DNA TGTGCCAGCAGTGGGACAGGGGATCAGCCCCAGCATTTT. Protein: CASSGTGDQPQHF. The whole variable domain, remainder taken from reference TRBV2 and TRBJ1-5, is EPEVTQTPSHQVTQMGQEVILRCVPISNHLYFYWYRQILGQKVEFLVSFYNNEISEKSEIFDDQFSVERPDGSNFTLKIRSTKLEDSAMYFCASSGTGDQPQHFGDGTRLSIL.

This sequence joins TRBV28 and TRBJ2-6, with D unclear. Germline V gene sequence: CDR1 MDHEN, CDR2 SYDVKM. Trimming removed 3 bases at V and 4 bases at J, with 10 bases between. The CDR3 consists of 15 residues. CDR3 region: CASSFFLRGANVLTF. In DNA form, the CDR3 reads TGTGCCAGCAGTTTTTTCCTGAGAGGGGCCAACGTCCTGACTTTC.

This clonotype was seen a single time. The chain has TRBV20-1 and TRBJ2-3; TRBD2 aligns across 7 bases. Germline trimming cut 5 bases from V and 1 base from J; bases unmatched to any gene: 6. Germline loops: CDR1 DFQATT, CDR2 SNEGSKA (reference sequence). The CDR3 covers 14 residues. CDR3 DNA: TGCAGTGCTCGGTCTAGCGGACGCACAGATACGCAGTATTTT. Protein product: CSARSSGRTDTQYF.

The chain uses TRBV20-1 and TRBJ2-3; the match to TRBD2 covers 8 bases. V was pared by 0 bases and J by 11 bases, with 7 bases of the junction left unmatched. Germline V CDR1 and CDR2: DFQATT, SNEGSKA (reference sequence). The CDR3 contains 13 residues. CDR3 sequence: CSARDSGAGGQYF. The CDR3 coding sequence is TGCAGTGCTAGAGATAGCGGCGCGGGAGGGCAGTATTTT.

This clonotype showed up many times. J is TRBJ2-7 and V is TRBV29-1; 7 nucleotides line up with TRBD1. The V and J ends lost 4 bases and 6 bases, in that order; junction bases with no gene match: 3. The CDR3 covers 11 residues. Germline V lookup: CDR1 SQVTM, CDR2 ANQGSEA. DNA of the CDR3: TGCAGCGTTGGACACAGGGGCGAGCAGTACTTC. It specifies CSVGHRGEQYF.

This clonotype was seen repeatedly, ten times or more. CDR3 DNA sequence: TGTGCCAGTGGGAAGCTAATCTCTAGGGGTGCAGGGGCCTCCTACGAGCAGTACTTC. Translating it yields CASGKLISRGAGASYEQYF. V usage is TRBV19 and J usage is TRBJ2-7, with a possible D match to TRBD1 (6 bases). Germline CDR1 and CDR2: LNHDA and SQIVND (reference sequence). Trimming removed 8 bases from V and 0 bases from J, with 29 bases in between. This CDR3 contains 19 residues.

This clonotype was seen a handful of times. The rearrangement links TRBV6-5 to TRBJ1-1; no definite D call. The germline V gene has CDR1 MNHEY and CDR2 SVGAGI. The CDR3 runs to 15 residues. Trimming shortened V by 4 bases and J by 2 bases, and 14 bases separated the two germline ends. CDR3 in DNA: TGTGCCAGCAGTTCCTTAACACGGATTAACACTGAAGCTTTCTTT. This gives the protein CASSSLTRINTEAFF.

This clonotype was seen at least ten times. The genes are TRBV24-1 and TRBJ1-2; 8 positions agree with TRBD1. Germline CDR1 is KGHDR and CDR2 is SFDVKD. Trimming removed 4 bases from V and 4 bases from J; junction bases left unmatched: 4. CDR3 length: 14 amino acids. In nucleotides, the CDR3 is TGTGCCACCAGTGACCTGGACAGGGTCTATGGCTACACCTTC. Its translation: CATSDLDRVYGYTF.

This clonotype has just one count. This may be a read error, as it is one base from a much larger clone. This sequence joins TRBV6-1 and TRBJ1-5; tentatively, D is TRBD1 (5 bases). The CDR3 has 16 residues. From germline, CDR1 is MNHNS and CDR2 SASEGT. The CDR3 loop reads CVSSDGTREGNQPQHF. The CDR3 bases are TGTGTCAGCAGTGACGGGACTAGAGAAGGCAATCAGCCCCAGCATTTT.

This clonotype has at least ten counts. The V gene is TRBV28, the J gene TRBJ2-7, with 8 bases matching TRBD1. The germline CDR1 and CDR2 sequences are MDHEN and SYDVKM. The CDR3 is made up of 12 amino acids. V dropped 8 bases and J dropped 6; count of bases not matched to a gene: 6. The CDR3 region has the DNA TGTGCCAGCGAGGCAGGGGGCTTCGAGCAGTACTTC. Translated, it gives CASEAGGFEQYF.

In its sample, this clonotype was seen a few times. This CDR3 reads CASTSFLRDKRAKNIQYF. The CDR3 DNA follows: TGTGCCAGCACCTCTTTTTTGCGGGATAAGAGAGCCAAAAACATTCAGTACTTC. This chain connects TRBV4-2 to TRBJ2-4, with D perhaps matching TRBD2 (6 bases). The germline V gene has CDR1 LGHNA and CDR2 YNFKEQ. The CDR3 extends over 18 amino acids. Trimming left V 7 bases short and J 0 bases short, with 22 bases between.

The CDR3 is CVGSLATGSRTDTQYF. The CDR3 DNA sequence: TGTGTCGGCAGTTTAGCGACAGGGTCCCGCACAGATACGCAGTATTTT. The chain uses TRBV12-3 or TRBV12-4 and TRBJ2-3, with TRBD1 matching over 7 bases. The CDR3 covers 16 residues.

Remarks on this clonotype: It may be a read error: a sequence one base away is much more abundant. This chain joins TRBV11-2 and TRBJ2-3; possibly TRBD1 or TRBD2 for D (5 bases each). V lost 0 bases and J 4 bases, leaving 11 bases between the germline ends. Germline lookup yields CDR1 SGHAT and CDR2 FQNNGV. The CDR3 covers 15 residues. Here the CDR3 DNA reads TGTGCCAGCAGCTTAGATCAGGGAGAACCAGATACGCAGTATTTT. It yields the protein CASSLDQGEPDTQYF.

The table lists this clonotype with many counts. The chain employs TRBV19 and TRBJ2-1; 9 nucleotides match TRBD2. Germline V lookup: CDR1 LNHDA, CDR2 SQIVND (reference sequence). This CDR3 is built from 16 residues. Trimming at V came to 3 bases and at J to 6 bases, leaving 9 bases not matched to a gene. Here the CDR3 reads CASSIAGGPHGNEQFF. In DNA form, the CDR3 reads TGTGCCAGTAGTATTGCGGGAGGGCCACATGGCAATGAGCAGTTCTTC.

This clonotype has at least ten counts. The V gene is TRBV4-2, the J gene TRBJ2-5, with TRBD1 matching 7 bases. Unmatched junction bases numbered 8, after V lost 0 bases and J lost 7 bases. The CDR3 consists of 15 residues. Germline CDR1 reads LGHNA; CDR2 reads YNFKEQ. CDR3 nucleotides: TGTGCCAGCAGCCAAGATAGAGACAGGGATCCGACCCAGTACTTC. Translating it yields CASSQDRDRDPTQYF.

This CDR3 is CASSGPGQDTGELFF. The CDR3 DNA reads as TGTGCCAGCAGTGGCCCGGGACAGGACACCGGGGAGCTGTTTTTT. The gene calls are TRBV6-2 or TRBV6-3 and TRBJ2-2; 8 bases are shared with TRBD1. Per the germline V gene, CDR1 is MNHEY and CDR2 is SVGEGT. The CDR3 has 15 amino acids. J lost 3 bases, V lost 5 bases, and 5 bases had no gene match.

There are a few counts of this clonotype. J is TRBJ2-3 and V is TRBV5-4; 9 nucleotides agree with TRBD2. CDR3 length: 13 amino acids. Germline CDR1 and CDR2: SGHNT and YYREEE (reference sequence). V gave up 0 bases and J gave up 9 bases; unmatched junction bases: 2. DNA of the CDR3: TGTGCCAGCAGCTTGGGCGGGGGGGCGACGCAGTATTTT. Translated: CASSLGGGATQYF.